The 8 T cell receptor beta chains given below trace back to one sample, sequenced in a study of blood T cells in healthy people across ages. The use of a sample-barcoded 5' primer and a J-beta primer mix characterized a second PCR of roughly 7 to 12 cycles. One entry per CDR3 protein, called by TCRdb with MiXCR from the 5' RACE reads. In the table there are 650,000 to 1,000,000 distinct CDR3 sequences, roughly 34% of which are singletons. Sequencing was carried out using blood. The receptors shown here come from a man younger than 35 in good health.

The chain recombines TRBV20-1 with TRBJ2-7, with a possible D match to TRBD1 (6 bases). This CDR3 has 14 residues. V shed 6 bases and J shed 0 bases, with 15 bases lying between them. Germline V CDR1 and CDR2: DFQATT, SNEGSKA (reference sequence). CDR3: CSATDHRDSYEQYF. CDR3 coding DNA: TGCAGTGCAACAGACCACAGGGACTCCTACGAGCAGTACTTC.

The chain recombines TRBV6-1 with TRBJ2-4, with D possibly matching TRBD1 (6 bases). Germline CDR1 reads MNHNS; CDR2 reads SASEGT. V lost 7 bases and J 3 bases, leaving 16 bases between the germline ends. The CDR3 has 15 amino acids. CDR3 nucleotide sequence: TGTGCCAGCACAATTCCAGGGGAAGTCAAAAACATTCAGTACTTC. This encodes CASTIPGEVKNIQYF.

V and J are TRBV7-9 and TRBJ1-4, with a possible D match to TRBD1 (5 bases). Per the germline V gene, CDR1 is SEHNR and CDR2 is FQNEAQ (reference sequence). V shed 5 bases and J shed 5 bases, with 12 bases lying between them. CDR3 length: 14 amino acids. The CDR3 is CASSGAEPNEKLFF. The CDR3 DNA follows: TGTGCCAGCAGCGGGGCCGAACCAAATGAAAAACTGTTTTTT. The whole variable domain, remainder taken from reference TRBV7-9 and TRBJ1-4, is DTGVSQNPRHKITKRGQNVTFRCDPISEHNRLYWYRQTLGQGPEFLTYFQNEAQLEKSRLLSDRFSAERPKGSFSTLEIQRTEQGDSAMYLCASSGAEPNEKLFFGSGTQLSVL.

This clonotype has just a few counts. The chain uses TRBV5-1 and TRBJ2-1; possible D gene TRBD2, 6 bases. The CDR3 covers 15 residues. The V gene lost 1 base and the J gene lost 8 bases, with 16 bases spanning the gap. CDR1 is SGHRS, CDR2 YFSETQ, per germline. The CDR3 DNA sequence: TGCGCCAGCAGCTTGAGCAGCTCCGGGGGAGATGAGCAGTTCTTC. Protein product: CASSLSSSGGDEQFF. Looking up the rest from reference TRBV5-1 and TRBJ2-1 gives the full variable domain: KAGVTQTPRYLIKTRGQQVTLSCSPISGHRSVSWYQQTPGQGLQFLFEYFSETQRNKGNFPGRFSGRQFSNSRSEMNVSTLELGDSALYLCASSLSSSGGDEQFFGPGTRLTVL.

In its sample, this clonotype was seen a few times. The chain has TRBV7-9 and TRBJ1-4; 10 bases agree with TRBD1. CDR3 length equals 18 residues. Trimming at V came to 5 bases and at J to 6 bases, leaving 15 bases not matched to a gene. CDR1 and CDR2 (germline): SEHNR, FQNEAQ (reference sequence). CDR3 nucleotide sequence: TGTGCCAGCAGCCGGACCCTGCTACGGACAGGGGGGGATGAAAAACTGTTTTTT. It specifies CASSRTLLRTGGDEKLFF. Filled out from reference TRBV7-9 and TRBJ1-4, the complete variable domain reads DTGVSQNPRHKITKRGQNVTFRCDPISEHNRLYWYRQTLGQGPEFLTYFQNEAQLEKSRLLSDRFSAERPKGSFSTLEIQRTEQGDSAMYLCASSRTLLRTGGDEKLFFGSGTQLSVL.

V is TRBV4-2 and J is TRBJ2-7, with TRBD2 as a possible D gene (7 bases). This CDR3 is 17 amino acids long. The V gene lost 3 bases and the J gene lost 7 bases, with 25 bases spanning the gap. The V gene's germline CDR1 is LGHNA and CDR2 YNFKEQ. As DNA, the CDR3 is TGTGCCAGCAGCCAGGGGGGGGCCTTCGGTAGGTACAATGAGCAGTACTTC. It is translated as CASSQGGAFGRYNEQYF.

The CDR3 nucleotides read TGCAGTGCTAGAACTACTAGCGGGGGGCCAGGAGATACGCAGTATTTT. This codes for CSARTTSGGPGDTQYF. This rearrangement joins TRBV20-1 to TRBJ2-3; 12 nucleotides align to TRBD2. The V and J ends lost 2 bases and 5 bases, in that order; junction bases with no gene match: 8. Germline CDR1 and CDR2: DFQATT and SNEGSKA (reference sequence). CDR3 size: 16 residues.

This clonotype came up a few times. J is TRBJ2-2 and V is TRBV20-1; D gene unclear. Trimming stripped 3 bases from V and 0 bases from J, with 8 bases between. Germline CDR1 is DFQATT and CDR2 is SNEGSKA (reference sequence). The CDR3 length is 14 residues. This chain's CDR3 is CSARTEANTGELFF. The CDR3 DNA reads TGCAGTGCTAGGACTGAAGCGAACACCGGGGAGCTGTTTTTT.